Below, 17 T cell receptor beta chains from the same sample are listed, as sequenced in a study of blood T cell repertoires in COVID-19. TCRdb keeps only in-frame clones here, not all; method: immunoSEQ multiplex PCR. The data show some 490,000 clones, 88% seen once. Input material: PBMCs or T cells enriched from blood (not recorded which). The receptors here all came from a woman aged 60-75 years who had recovered from COVID-19.

V gene TRBV5-1 combines with J gene TRBJ1-1; D is ambiguous. The V gene's germline CDR1 is SGHRS and CDR2 YFSETQ. This CDR3 is built from 15 residues. Trimming shortened V by 0 bases and J by 3 bases, and 12 bases separated the two germline ends. The DNA for the CDR3 is TGCGCCAGCAGCTTGGATGGGCTCTCGGACACTGAAGCTTTCTTT. Translated: CASSLDGLSDTEAFF.

V gene TRBV25-1 combines with J gene TRBJ2-7, with 7 nucleotides matching TRBD1. The CDR3 runs to 12 residues. Trimming took 6 bases from V and 3 from J; bases not matched to a gene: 2. Germline values: CDR1 MGHDK, CDR2 SYGVNS. DNA of the CDR3: TGTGCCAGCAGAAGACAGGGCTACGAGCAGTACTTC. This encodes CASRRQGYEQYF.

This chain uses TRBV9 with TRBJ1-5; TRBD1 agrees at 7 bases. The CDR3 runs 15 residues. The germline gives CDR1 SGDLS, CDR2 YYNGEE. The ends lost 4 bases at V and 5 bases at J; junction bases unmatched: 9. CDR3 bases: TGTGCCAGCAGCCTTAGAGGGGACAGCTATCAGCCCCAGCATTTT. As protein: CASSLRGDSYQPQHF. Based on the CDR3 plus reference TRBV9 and TRBJ1-5, the full variable domain is DSGVTQTPKHLITATGQRVTLRCSPRSGDLSVYWYQQSLDQGLQFLIQYYNGEERAKGNILERFSAQQFPDLHSELNLSSLELGDSALYFCASSLRGDSYQPQHFGDGTRLSIL.

In its sample, this clone was seen once. The chain recombines TRBV6-5 with TRBJ1-5; no clear D gene. Per the germline V gene, CDR1 is MNHEY and CDR2 is SVGAGI. This CDR3 region has 14 residues. Trimming took off 0 bases at V and 6 bases at J, with 9 bases between the two ends. CDR3 DNA sequence: TGTGCCAGCAGTTACTCTCAGGATTTTCAGCCCCAGCATTTT. This encodes CASSYSQDFQPQHF.

This clone was counted between two and nine times. V usage is TRBV5-1 and J usage is TRBJ2-3; the match to TRBD2 covers 7 bases. The CDR3 totals 14 residues. In germline, CDR1 is SGHRS, CDR2 YFSETQ. J was trimmed by 5 bases and V by 6 bases; bases with no gene match: 9. The CDR3 protein is CASKVLPSGDTQYF. The CDR3 DNA reads as TGCGCCAGCAAGGTATTGCCTAGCGGAGATACGCAGTATTTT.

The chain joins TRBV19 to TRBJ2-2, with 12 positions matching TRBD1. CDR1 and CDR2 from the germline V gene are LNHDA and SQIVND (reference sequence). The CDR3 consists of 17 residues. V lost 5 bases to trimming and J lost 6 bases; unmatched junction nucleotides: 10. The DNA of the CDR3 is TGTGCCAGTAGTCTGCTGCCGGGACAGGGGGCGCCCGGGGAGCTGTTTTTT. Protein: CASSLLPGQGAPGELFF.

The chain is built from TRBV9 and TRBJ2-2, with D unclear. From germline, CDR1 is SGDLS and CDR2 YYNGEE. V gave up 6 bases and J gave up 2 bases, with 8 bases separating them. This CDR3 has 13 amino acids. CDR3 loop: CASKSGNTGELFF. The DNA for the CDR3 is TGTGCCAGCAAGTCAGGAAACACCGGGGAGCTGTTTTTT.

This chain connects TRBV9 to TRBJ2-5; D is possibly TRBD2 (5 bases). The germline V and J ends were trimmed by 4 bases and 5 bases, with 15 bases remaining between them. CDR1 is SGDLS, CDR2 YYNGEE, per germline. The CDR3 has 14 amino acids. This chain's CDR3 is CASSPSGGWETQYF. The CDR3 region has the DNA TGTGCCAGCAGCCCCAGTGGAGGTTGGGAGACCCAGTACTTC.

The V call is TRBV4-1, the J call TRBJ1-4; no reliable D call. CDR3 length equals 13 residues. Germline CDR1 is MGHRA and CDR2 is YSYEKL. V was trimmed by 1 base and J by 8 bases, leaving 8 bases between them. The DNA for the CDR3 is TGCGCCAGCAGCCAAGGGCAGGCAGAAAAACTGTTTTTT. Amino acids: CASSQGQAEKLFF.

The chain couples TRBV10-2 to TRBJ1-2; tentative D call: TRBD1 (5 bases). The CDR3 runs 13 residues. Trimming pared 6 bases from V and 5 bases from J, leaving 13 bases between. Germline CDR1 is WSHSY and CDR2 is SAAADI. In DNA, the CDR3 is TGCGCCAGCAGGCTCGGGGGGGGATATGGCTACACCTTC. This encodes CASRLGGGYGYTF.

The CDR3 nucleotides read TGTGCCTGGAGTGTAGCAGGGGACACTGAAGCTTTCTTT. It translates to CAWSVAGDTEAFF. The chain employs TRBV30 and TRBJ1-1, with D perhaps TRBD1 (6 bases). Trimming pared 0 bases from V and 3 bases from J, leaving 8 bases between. This CDR3 region has 13 residues. Per germline, CDR1 GTSNPN and CDR2 SVGIG (reference sequence).

The gene calls are TRBV4-2 and TRBJ2-3, with 10 bases lining up with TRBD2. The ends lost 1 base at V and 6 bases at J; junction bases unmatched: 7. The CDR3 is 16 residues long. CDR1 is LGHNA, CDR2 YNFKEQ, per germline. CDR3 sequence (DNA): TGTGCCAGCAGCCAAGTCGCACTAGCGGGGTTGGATACGCAGTATTTT. This sequence encodes CASSQVALAGLDTQYF.

The chain joins TRBV24-1 to TRBJ1-5; 8 bases fit TRBD1. The V segment lost 4 bases and the J segment 4 bases; nucleotides outside the gene matches: 5. Germline V lookup: CDR1 KGHDR, CDR2 SFDVKD. The CDR3 runs 15 residues. The CDR3 sequence: CATSEQGARNQPQHF. For the CDR3, the DNA is TGTGCCACCAGTGAGCAGGGGGCGCGGAATCAGCCCCAGCATTTT.

This chain joins TRBV6-1 and TRBJ1-5, with 7 bases matching TRBD1. J lost 7 bases, V lost 3 bases, and 9 bases had no gene match. CDR1 and CDR2 (germline): MNHNS, SASEGT. The CDR3 covers 15 residues. The DNA for the CDR3 is TGTGCCAGCAGTGAGGAAGGGGCAGGGGGACAGCCCCAGCATTTT. Protein: CASSEEGAGGQPQHF.

The sample holds one count of this clone. The rearrangement links TRBV20-1 to TRBJ2-1; D is perhaps TRBD2 (5 bases). The germline V gene encodes CDR1 DFQATT and CDR2 SNEGSKA (reference sequence). This CDR3 region has 11 residues. V shed 6 bases and J shed 9 bases, with 12 bases lying between them. The CDR3 coding sequence is TGCAGTGCCCCTGGACTCAGTGAGCAGTTCTTC. Translation: CSAPGLSEQFF.

This chain uses TRBV28 with TRBJ2-7, with 7 bases fitting TRBD2. The V gene's germline CDR1 is MDHEN and CDR2 SYDVKM. V was clipped by 10 bases and J by 3 bases; unmatched bases: 6. The length of the CDR3 is 12 residues. CDR3 DNA sequence: TGTGCCATTGCGGGGGAGAACTACGAGCAGTACTTC. This gives the protein CAIAGENYEQYF.

This rearrangement joins TRBV4-2 to TRBJ2-7; TRBD2 matches at 9 bases. The germline CDR1 and CDR2 sequences are LGHNA and YNFKEQ. This CDR3 region has 19 residues. With V trimmed by 0 bases and J by 3 bases, 15 bases remained unmatched. CDR3 residues: CASSQDVSLWTSVRYEQYF. The CDR3 nucleotides read TGTGCCAGCAGCCAAGATGTCTCTCTCTGGACTAGCGTTCGCTACGAGCAGTACTTC.